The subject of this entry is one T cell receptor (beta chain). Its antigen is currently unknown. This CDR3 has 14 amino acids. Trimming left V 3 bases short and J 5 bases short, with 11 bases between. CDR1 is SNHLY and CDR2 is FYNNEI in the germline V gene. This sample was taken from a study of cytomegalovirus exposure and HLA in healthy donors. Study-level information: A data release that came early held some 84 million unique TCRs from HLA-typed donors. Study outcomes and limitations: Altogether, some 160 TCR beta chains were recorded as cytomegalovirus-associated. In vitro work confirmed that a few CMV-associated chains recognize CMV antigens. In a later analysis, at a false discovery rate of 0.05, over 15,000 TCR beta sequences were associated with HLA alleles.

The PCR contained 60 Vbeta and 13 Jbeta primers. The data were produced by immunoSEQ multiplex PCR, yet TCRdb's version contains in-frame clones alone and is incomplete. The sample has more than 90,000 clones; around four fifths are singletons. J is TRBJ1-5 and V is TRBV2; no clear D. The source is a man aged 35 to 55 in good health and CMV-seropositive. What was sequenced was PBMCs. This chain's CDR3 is CASSDGGGHQPQHF. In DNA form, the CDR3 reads TGTGCCAGCAGTGACGGAGGTGGGCATCAGCCCCAGCATTTT. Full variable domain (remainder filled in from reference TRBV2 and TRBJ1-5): EPEVTQTPSHQVTQMGQEVILRCVPISNHLYFYWYRQILGQKVEFLVSFYNNEISEKSEIFDDQFSVERPDGSNFTLKIRSTKLEDSAMYFCASSDGGGHQPQHFGDGTRLSIL.